This TCR beta chain was recorded in a study of blood T cells in healthy people across ages. Whole-study results and caveats: Observed TCR beta diversity showed a strong correlation with the percentage of naive T cells as measured by flow cytometry. Long-lived donors exceeded aged donors in naive CD4+ cells and diversity.

As regards this clonotype: The antigen remains unidentified.

Germline CDR1 reads LGHDT; CDR2 reads YNNKEL (reference sequence). Trimming pared 0 bases from V and 12 bases from J, leaving 12 bases between. The CDR3 is 12 residues long. A J-beta primer mix and a sample-barcoded 5' primer were used in a second PCR of roughly 6 to 12 cycles. CDR3-containing paired-end reads numbering at least 2.5 million came from each sample. TCRdb re-called the 5' RACE reads with MiXCR, one entry per CDR3 protein. The sample has 750,000 to 950,000 distinct CDR3 sequences; about 53% are singletons. Researchers isolated at least 6 million PBMCs per sample. The sequencing input was blood. The receptor comes from a man aged 80 or over in good health. The rearrangement joins TRBV3-1 to TRBJ2-7; D is ambiguous. DNA of the CDR3: TGTGCCAGCAGCCAAGATCTTGGGCCACGGTACTTC. It translates to CASSQDLGPRYF.